The 27 T cell receptor beta chains listed next were all sequenced from one sample in a study of blood T cell repertoires in COVID-19. Generated by immunoSEQ multiplex PCR, the TCRdb table keeps only in-frame clones and is missing some. The sample has 65,000 to 80,000 clones, roughly nine tenths seen once. Sequenced material: peripheral blood. These receptors originate from a human donor in a cohort sampled during active COVID-19.

A single count supports this clone. V usage is TRBV13 and J usage is TRBJ2-7; weak D call: TRBD1 (7 bases). The CDR3 is made up of 15 amino acids. Trimming shortened V by 5 bases and J by 2 bases, and 16 bases separated the two germline ends. Germline lookup yields CDR1 PRHDT and CDR2 FYEKMQ (reference sequence). CDR3: CASSGGTVKAYEQYF. The CDR3 region has the DNA TGTGCCAGCAGCGGAGGGACAGTCAAAGCCTACGAGCAGTACTTC.

This sequence joins TRBV30 and TRBJ2-1, with 10 positions matching TRBD2. Germline V lookup: CDR1 GTSNPN, CDR2 SVGIG (reference sequence). V was clipped by 4 bases and J by 4 bases; unmatched bases: 7. The length of the CDR3 is 15 residues. In DNA, the CDR3 is TGTGCCTGGACGTCTAGCGGGAGTCGGTACAATGAGCAGTTCTTC. Translation gives CAWTSSGSRYNEQFF.

V usage is TRBV7-2 and J usage is TRBJ1-2; unclear D gene. The CDR3 is 12 residues long. Germline V gene lookup returns CDR1 SGHTA and CDR2 FQGNSA. V was trimmed by 3 bases and J by 8 bases, leaving 10 bases between them. CDR3 bases: TGTGCCAGCAGCTTCGACGCAGGAGGCTACACCTTC. This sequence encodes CASSFDAGGYTF.

V usage is TRBV11-3 and J usage is TRBJ2-5; 7 bases fit TRBD2. V shed 3 bases and J 3 bases; nucleotides not matched to a gene: 1. This CDR3 comprises 13 residues. Germline-derived CDR1 and CDR2 are SGHNT and YENEEA. The CDR3 loop is CASSLSGEETQYF. The CDR3 DNA sequence: TGTGCCAGCAGCTTGAGCGGGGAAGAGACCCAGTACTTC.

The chain uses TRBV5-8 and TRBJ2-1; TRBD2 matches at 9 bases. This CDR3 region has 16 residues. CDR1 is SGHTS and CDR2 is YDEGEE in the germline V gene. With V trimmed by 2 bases and J by 2 bases, 5 bases remained unmatched. The CDR3 loop reads CASSLLAGGAYNEQFF. CDR3 in DNA: TGTGCCAGCAGCTTACTTGCGGGAGGGGCCTACAATGAGCAGTTCTTC. Full variable domain (rest looked up from reference TRBV5-8 and TRBJ2-1): EAGVTQSPTHLIKTRGQQATLRCSPISGHTSVYWYQQALGLGLQFLLWYDEGEERNRGNFPPRFSGRQFPNYSSELNVNALELEDSALYLCASSLLAGGAYNEQFFGPGTRLTVL.

This clone was found once. V is TRBV28 and J is TRBJ1-4; 7 bases line up with TRBD1. The germline V gene has CDR1 MDHEN and CDR2 SYDVKM. The CDR3 sequence is 16 residues long. The trim removed 2 bases at V and 7 bases at J, leaving 10 bases unmatched. DNA of the CDR3: TGTGCCAGCAGTTTAATAGTAAGGGGGCATGGTGAAAAACTGTTTTTT. Amino acid sequence: CASSLIVRGHGEKLFF. Complete variable domain (other parts from reference TRBV28 and TRBJ1-4): DVKVTQSSRYLVKRTGEKVFLECVQDMDHENMFWYRQDPGLGLRLIYFSYDVKMKEKGDIPEGYSVSREKKERFSLILESASTNQTSMYLCASSLIVRGHGEKLFFGSGTQLSVL.

This clone was seen a few times. This chain connects TRBV18 to TRBJ2-5; D possibly corresponds to TRBD2 (5 bases). The germline CDR1 and CDR2 sequences are KGHSH and LQKENI. This CDR3 spans 14 amino acids. V was shortened by 6 bases and J by 4 bases, with 15 bases between the two germline ends. The CDR3 DNA reads TGTGCCAGCTCGCTTACGGGAACCGGAGAGACCCAGTACTTC. Its translation: CASSLTGTGETQYF.

The table lists this clone with a few counts. The genes are TRBV28 and TRBJ2-3, with TRBD2 identical over 7 bases. Trimming removed 8 bases from V and 8 bases from J; junction bases left unmatched: 10. Germline CDR1 MDHEN, CDR2 SYDVKM. The CDR3 is made up of 13 amino acids. The DNA of the CDR3 is TGTGCCAGCGAGACTAGCCGGCGAGTTACGCAGTATTTT. Translation: CASETSRRVTQYF.

This clone was seen a single time. The V gene is TRBV13, the J gene TRBJ1-1; D is possibly TRBD1 (5 bases). The germline gives CDR1 PRHDT, CDR2 FYEKMQ (reference sequence). This CDR3 has 13 residues. The ends were cut back, 3 bases at V and 11 bases at J, with 16 bases in the middle. CDR3 amino acids: CASSLGLLAGAFF. CDR3 DNA sequence: TGTGCCAGCAGCTTGGGACTGCTCGCGGGGGCTTTCTTT.

The chain joins TRBV19 to TRBJ1-1; D perhaps matches TRBD1 (5 bases). The CDR3 consists of 15 residues. V dropped 7 bases and J dropped 4 bases, with 19 bases sitting between them. Germline lookup yields CDR1 LNHDA and CDR2 SQIVND (reference sequence). Here the CDR3 DNA reads TGTGCCAGTACGTTGTCCGCCACAGGTGGCACTGAAGCTTTCTTT. This encodes CASTLSATGGTEAFF.

CDR3 sequence (DNA): TGTGCCAGCAGCTCGGGACAAGTGAACACTGAAGCTTTCTTT. Translation gives CASSSGQVNTEAFF. This chain uses TRBV7-8 with TRBJ1-1; TRBD1 might be the D (6 bases). V lost 4 bases and J 0 bases, leaving 9 bases between the germline ends. The germline V gene encodes CDR1 SGHVS and CDR2 FQNEAQ. This CDR3 has 14 amino acids.

The J gene is TRBJ1-5, the V gene TRBV6-2 or TRBV6-3; the D gene is possibly TRBD1 (5 bases). Germline CDR1 MNHEY, CDR2 SVGEGT. Trimming stripped 2 bases from V and 3 bases from J, with 8 bases between. The length of the CDR3 is 14 residues. The CDR3 DNA follows: TGTGCCAGCAGTTACACAGGCAACAATCAGCCCCAGCATTTT. This translates into CASSYTGNNQPQHF.

This clone occurred a few times. This chain uses TRBV29-1 with TRBJ2-1; 12 bases match TRBD1. J gave up 7 bases and V 7 bases, and 14 bases lay outside the gene matches. Germline V gives CDR1 SQVTM, CDR2 ANQGSEA. The CDR3 loop spans 16 amino acids. The CDR3 sequence is CSAGRRGQGARNEQFF. Written as DNA, the CDR3 is TGCAGCGCGGGGAGGCGGGGACAGGGGGCGCGGAATGAGCAGTTCTTC.

This chain connects TRBV28 to TRBJ1-6; 10 bases map to TRBD1. V was pared by 2 bases and J by 10 bases, with 5 bases of the junction left unmatched. Germline loops: CDR1 MDHEN, CDR2 SYDVKM. The CDR3 is made up of 15 amino acids. The CDR3 loop is CASSLEDRGRSPLHF. The CDR3 bases are TGTGCCAGCAGTTTAGAGGACAGGGGGAGGTCACCCCTCCACTTT.

The genes are TRBV4-2 and TRBJ1-5; no firm D call. The CDR3 is made up of 14 amino acids. V was trimmed by 0 bases and J by 2 bases, leaving 5 bases between them. Germline-derived CDR1 and CDR2 are LGHNA and YNFKEQ. In nucleotides, the CDR3 is TGTGCCAGCAGCCAAGACGGGGGCAATCAGCCCCAGCATTTT. It specifies CASSQDGGNQPQHF.

J is TRBJ2-1 and V is TRBV10-3; 7 nucleotides agree with TRBD2. The CDR3 totals 13 residues. Germline CDR1 and CDR2: ENHRY and SYGVKD. J was trimmed by 7 bases and V by 6 bases; bases with no gene match: 6. The CDR3 nucleotides are TGTGCCATCAGGAGGGAGGGCGGTAATGAGCAGTTCTTC. Translating gives CAIRREGGNEQFF.

The V gene is TRBV5-1, the J gene TRBJ2-1, with TRBD2 matching over 12 bases. Germline lookup yields CDR1 SGHRS and CDR2 YFSETQ. After removal of 0 bases from V and 6 bases from J, the junction contained 4 bases not matched to a gene. The length of the CDR3 is 16 residues. CDR3 sequence: CASSLGLAGVVNEQFF. CDR3 bases: TGCGCCAGCAGCTTGGGACTAGCGGGAGTGGTCAATGAGCAGTTCTTC.

This clone has only a few counts. This sequence joins TRBV5-4 and TRBJ1-2; D is unclear. Germline CDR1 and CDR2: SGHNT and YYREEE (reference sequence). Trimming stripped 0 bases from V and 1 base from J, with 4 bases between. The CDR3 has 13 residues. The CDR3 nucleotides are TGTGCCAGCAGCTTGGACAGTAACTATGGCTACACCTTC. Encoded protein: CASSLDSNYGYTF.

The chain links TRBV7-2 to TRBJ2-7, with a tentative D call TRBD2 (6 bases). CDR1 is SGHTA, CDR2 FQGNSA, per germline. V was trimmed by 7 bases and J by 5 bases, leaving 15 bases between them. This CDR3 has 13 residues. The CDR3 here is CASTQDYRDEQYF. The CDR3 DNA reads TGTGCCAGCACCCAGGACTATAGGGACGAGCAGTACTTC.

The chain carries TRBV11-2 and TRBJ2-5; 14 positions match TRBD2. The CDR3 totals 17 residues. V shed 4 bases and J 5 bases; nucleotides not matched to a gene: 9. Germline CDR1 and CDR2: SGHAT and FQNNGV. The CDR3 DNA reads TGTGCCAGCAGCTCGATTGGACTAGCGGGAGGTGGGGAGACCCAGTACTTC. This encodes CASSSIGLAGGGETQYF.

The V and J genes are TRBV6-5 and TRBJ2-4; TRBD2 might be the D (6 bases). The CDR3 has 12 residues. The ends were cut back, 3 bases at V and 7 bases at J, with 7 bases in the middle. Germline CDR1 is MNHEY and CDR2 is SVGAGI. Written as DNA, the CDR3 is TGTGCCAGCAGTTATGGGGGGAACATTCAGTACTTC. This encodes CASSYGGNIQYF.

V gene TRBV14 combines with J gene TRBJ2-5; 7 bases agree with TRBD1. V was pared by 3 bases and J by 5 bases, with 9 bases of the junction left unmatched. The CDR3 runs to 15 residues. The V gene's germline CDR1 is SGHDN and CDR2 FVKESK. CDR3 region: CASSHALTGTETQYF. The CDR3 nucleotides read TGTGCCAGCAGCCATGCTTTGACAGGGACGGAGACCCAGTACTTC.

V gene TRBV2 combines with J gene TRBJ2-6; D is possibly TRBD1 (6 bases). Trimming stripped 5 bases from V and 1 base from J, with 12 bases between. CDR1 and CDR2 from the germline V gene are SNHLY and FYNNEI. The CDR3 spans 16 residues. As DNA, the CDR3 is TGTGCCAGCAGTACCGGGACACTGTCTGGGGCCAACGTCCTGACTTTC. The encoded protein is CASSTGTLSGANVLTF.

The chain couples TRBV6-6 to TRBJ1-1; TRBD1 is a possible D gene (6 bases). V was pared by 2 bases and J by 0 bases, with 13 bases between. Looked up from germline, CDR1 is MNHNY and CDR2 is SVGAGI (reference sequence). This CDR3 spans 16 amino acids. The CDR3: CASSYARGRLNTEAFF. The CDR3 DNA reads as TGTGCCAGCAGTTACGCCAGGGGCCGACTGAACACTGAAGCTTTCTTT.

This chain links TRBV19 with TRBJ2-2; TRBD2 agrees at 11 bases. The CDR3 is made up of 16 amino acids. Germline assignment: CDR1 LNHDA and CDR2 SQIVND (reference sequence). V lost 4 bases to trimming and J lost 4 bases; unmatched junction nucleotides: 5. The chain's CDR3 is CASSKGLAASTGELFF. CDR3 sequence (DNA): TGTGCCAGTAGTAAGGGACTAGCGGCCTCCACCGGGGAGCTGTTTTTT.

This chain connects TRBV6-5 to TRBJ2-7; TRBD1 matches 8 bases. Losses at the gene ends were 2 bases for V and 6 bases for J; bases not matched to a gene: 3. The CDR3 is 13 residues long. Germline V gene sequence: CDR1 MNHEY, CDR2 SVGAGI. In DNA, the CDR3 is TGTGCCAGCAGTTACAGGACAGGGACCGAGCAGTACTTC. It translates to CASSYRTGTEQYF.

The J gene is TRBJ2-5, the V gene TRBV24-1; D unresolved. The CDR3 extends over 13 amino acids. Per germline, CDR1 KGHDR and CDR2 SFDVKD. Trimming cost V 3 bases and J 5 bases, with 9 bases left between them. The CDR3 is CATSDDFLETQYF. DNA for the CDR3: TGTGCCACCAGTGATGACTTTTTGGAGACCCAGTACTTC.